Shown below are 14 T cell receptor beta chains from a single sample sequenced in a study of T-cell memory formation after mild COVID-19. Using its own MiXCR run on the 5' RACE reads, TCRdb lists one record per CDR3 protein. The sample comprises roughly 600,000 distinct CDR3 sequences, about 20% of which are singletons, and 9.5% to 15% rests with the top ten. Sequencing was done on a sample of PBMCs or a T cell subset sorted from them (not recorded which). Receptor source: an adult woman who had mild COVID-19 (a few samples of this study predate the infection). Cell type and time point are not known.

The J gene is TRBJ1-2, the V gene TRBV6-5; D gene ambiguous. From germline, CDR1 is MNHEY and CDR2 SVGAGI. The CDR3 totals 13 residues. Trimming cost V 2 bases and J 8 bases, with 12 bases left between them. The CDR3: CASSYSTARGYTF. The DNA for the CDR3 is TGTGCCAGCAGTTACAGCACGGCGCGGGGCTACACCTTC.

The chain recombines TRBV2 with TRBJ2-7; D gene ambiguous. Germline values: CDR1 SNHLY, CDR2 FYNNEI. The CDR3 has 14 residues. Trimming pared 2 bases from V and 4 bases from J, leaving 12 bases between. CDR3 in amino acids: CASSESVAPYEQYF. The CDR3 bases are TGTGCCAGCAGTGAATCGGTCGCCCCATACGAGCAGTACTTC. Filled out from reference TRBV2 and TRBJ2-7, the complete variable domain reads EPEVTQTPSHQVTQMGQEVILRCVPISNHLYFYWYRQILGQKVEFLVSFYNNEISEKSEIFDDQFSVERPDGSNFTLKIRSTKLEDSAMYFCASSESVAPYEQYFGPGTRLTVT.

This rearrangement joins TRBV7-2 to TRBJ1-2, with D unresolved. The germline gives CDR1 SGHTA, CDR2 FQGNSA. This CDR3 has 12 amino acids. V was clipped by 4 bases and J by 9 bases, with 12 bases between them. The CDR3: CASSSPPGSYTF. As DNA, the CDR3 is TGTGCCAGCAGCTCACCACCCGGGAGCTACACCTTC.

This clonotype was counted many times. V usage is TRBV11-3 and J usage is TRBJ2-1; 10 nucleotides line up with TRBD2. The V and J ends lost 5 bases and 8 bases, in that order; junction bases with no gene match: 6. Per the germline V gene, CDR1 is SGHNT and CDR2 is YENEEA. The length of the CDR3 is 14 residues. CDR3 DNA sequence: TGTGCCAGCAGCCTGGGGCTAGCGGGAGATGAGCAGTTCTTC. Translation: CASSLGLAGDEQFF.

The V and J genes are TRBV4-1 and TRBJ2-7; tentative D call: TRBD1 (6 bases). CDR3 length: 17 amino acids. Germline V CDR1 and CDR2: MGHRA, YSYEKL. With 0 bases removed from V and 3 bases from J, the gap between germline ends came to 18 bases. The DNA of the CDR3 is TGCGCCAGCAGCCAAGAACACCTGGAGACAGGCTTCTACGAGCAGTACTTC. Amino acid sequence: CASSQEHLETGFYEQYF.

V gene TRBV4-1 combines with J gene TRBJ2-5; D call uncertain. Trimming took off 3 bases at V and 3 bases at J, with 8 bases between the two ends. CDR1 is MGHRA and CDR2 is YSYEKL in the germline V gene. The CDR3 runs 13 residues. This CDR3 reads CASSQVFKETQYF. The CDR3 region has the DNA TGCGCCAGCAGCCAGGTGTTTAAAGAGACCCAGTACTTC.

The chain carries TRBV6-6 and TRBJ2-1, with 10 positions matching TRBD1. Germline-derived CDR1 and CDR2 are MNHNY and SVGAGI (reference sequence). CDR3 length: 15 residues. The V segment lost 6 bases and the J segment 9 bases; nucleotides outside the gene matches: 11. Here the CDR3 DNA reads TGTGCCAGCAGACCGACCGGGACAGGGGATGGTGAGCAGTTCTTC. This translates into CASRPTGTGDGEQFF.

This clonotype was seen more than once but under ten times. This chain connects TRBV24-1 to TRBJ2-7; D tentatively reads TRBD1 or TRBD2 (5 bases each). Trimming left V 3 bases short and J 5 bases short, with 10 bases between. This CDR3 has 13 amino acids. Germline values: CDR1 KGHDR, CDR2 SFDVKD. CDR3 nucleotides: TGTGCCACCAGTGATCCAGGGAGCCACGAGCAGTACTTC. It codes for CATSDPGSHEQYF.

The chain carries TRBV9 and TRBJ2-7; no reliable D call. V lost 0 bases to trimming and J lost 1 base, with 11 bases between them. Germline loops: CDR1 SGDLS, CDR2 YYNGEE. The CDR3 loop spans 15 amino acids. The CDR3 loop is CASSVATAHSYEQYF. As DNA, the CDR3 is TGTGCCAGCAGCGTAGCTACTGCGCATTCCTACGAGCAGTACTTC.

V and J are TRBV12-3 or TRBV12-4 and TRBJ2-3; D gene uncertain. Trimming removed 6 bases at V and 10 bases at J, with 17 bases between. The CDR3 consists of 13 residues. CDR3 sequence reads: CASRRTRVEAQYF. The CDR3 nucleotides read TGTGCCAGCAGGCGAACAAGGGTTGAAGCGCAGTATTTT.

This chain joins TRBV29-1 and TRBJ2-7; tentative D call: TRBD2 (6 bases). Germline-derived CDR1 and CDR2 are SQVTM and ANQGSEA. V was shortened by 5 bases and J by 6 bases, with 17 bases between the two germline ends. The CDR3 has 13 residues. DNA of the CDR3: TGCAGCGTTCCCCTTGGCGGGGTGGGCGAGCAGTACTTC. Its protein product is CSVPLGGVGEQYF.

The chain links TRBV19 to TRBJ2-1, with TRBD2 matching over 12 bases. The CDR3 length is 15 residues. Per the germline V gene, CDR1 is LNHDA and CDR2 is SQIVND (reference sequence). V was pared by 7 bases and J by 6 bases, with 7 bases of the junction left unmatched. The CDR3 is CASTNLAGGSNEQFF. The CDR3 region has the DNA TGTGCCAGTACCAATCTAGCGGGAGGGAGCAATGAGCAGTTCTTC. The whole variable domain, remainder taken from reference TRBV19 and TRBJ2-1, is DGGITQSPKYLFRKEGQNVTLSCEQNLNHDAMYWYRQDPGQGLRLIYYSQIVNDFQKGDIAEGYSVSREKKESFPLTVTSAQKNPTAFYLCASTNLAGGSNEQFFGPGTRLTVL.

The chain carries TRBV5-1 and TRBJ2-7, with 10 positions matching TRBD1. Unmatched junction bases numbered 4, after V lost 5 bases and J lost 2 bases. Germline V gene lookup returns CDR1 SGHRS and CDR2 YFSETQ. The CDR3 extends over 14 amino acids. The CDR3 protein is CASRSGQGAYEQYF. As DNA, the CDR3 is TGCGCCAGCAGGTCCGGACAGGGGGCCTACGAGCAGTACTTC.

The chain employs TRBV20-1 and TRBJ1-1; 8 bases fit TRBD1. Germline-derived CDR1 and CDR2 are DFQATT and SNEGSKA (reference sequence). CDR3 length: 14 residues. The CDR3 DNA sequence: TGCAGCGCCACCCGGGGGACAGGGAACACTGAAGCTTTCTTT. As protein: CSATRGTGNTEAFF.